This T cell receptor (beta chain) is from a study of response to subunit inactivated influenza vaccine. TCRdb reprocessed the RT-PCR reads via MiXCR and lists one record per CDR3 protein. The table lists 610,000 or so distinct CDR3 sequences, about 15% of them singletons, with roughly 10% in the top ten. This CDR3 contains 14 residues. The V end lost 4 bases, the J end lost 0 bases, and 9 bases lay between the germline ends. Germline loops: CDR1 DFQATT, CDR2 SNEGSKA (reference sequence). On this clonotype: Its antigen is unidentified.

Study-wide results and caveats: The authors put forward the suggestion that each seasonal influenza vaccination may bring in only a limited number of new T cells.

The rearrangement uses TRBV20-1 and TRBJ1-4; perhaps TRBD1 as D (5 bases). This sample comprised PBMCs from blood, obtained approximately 12 days after vaccination. This TCR was sampled from a man aged 45-65 years who received an inactivated influenza vaccine. In nucleotides, the CDR3 is TGCAGTGCTACGGACACCGCAACTAATGAAAAACTGTTTTTT. Translating it yields CSATDTATNEKLFF.